A selection of T cell receptor beta chains follows, all from one sample in a study of blood T cell repertoires in COVID-19. TCRdb's table, derived via immunoSEQ multiplex PCR, lists solely in-frame clones and lacks some. The sample lists about 220,000 clones; around 90% were seen once. The sample taken for sequencing was PBMCs or T cells enriched from blood (not recorded which). These receptor sequences come from a woman aged 50 to 60 with acute COVID-19. Both conserved end residues are part of each CDR3. The order of the fields is V gene, clone size, D gene, J gene, CDR3 DNA, CDR3 protein. The D gene is left open where the match is weak. Expanded clones get a size class; other rows say once, few or many, or leave the size out.

>TRBV28|-|-|TRBJ1-2
TGTGCCAGCAGGCTCGCGGGGAACTATGGCTACACCTTC
CASRLAGNYGYTF
>TRBV7-6|-|TRBD2|TRBJ2-2
TGTGCCAGCAGCTCGGGACTAGTATCCGGGTGGGGAACCGGGGAGCTGTTTTTT
CASSSGLVSGWGTGELFF
>TRBV5-5|once|-|TRBJ1-2
TGTGCCAGCAGCTTGTCAGTCGGGGTCGCCTATGGCTACACCTTC
CASSLSVGVAYGYTF
>TRBV6-1|-|-|TRBJ2-3
TGTGCCAGCAGTGAATCGAGTCTGGATACGCAGTATTTT
CASSESSLDTQYF
>TRBV7-2|-|TRBD2|TRBJ2-7
TGTGCCAGCAGCTCCAACGGTGGTCGGGGACTAAACTACGAGCAGTACTTC
CASSSNGGRGLNYEQYF
>TRBV19|-|-|TRBJ1-6
TGTGCCAGTAGTCCTACCCAGGGGCCCCTCCACTTT
CASSPTQGPLHF
>TRBV11-3|-|TRBD2|TRBJ2-2
TGTGCCAGCAGCAAGACTAGCGGGGGAATTCCCGGGGAGCTGTTTTTT
CASSKTSGGIPGELFF
>TRBV28|-|-|TRBJ1-5
TGTGCCAGCAGTTTATTTCCAGACAGGTTCAGGCAGCCCCAGCATTTT
CASSLFPDRFRQPQHF
>TRBV9|-|-|TRBJ2-7
TGTGCCAGCAGCGGGGGGCAGGGTGGAAACGAGCAGTACTTC
CASSGGQGGNEQYF
>TRBV2|-|-|TRBJ2-5
TGTGCCAGCAGTGAAGCTTCAGGGGCGCAAGAGACCCAGTACTTC
CASSEASGAQETQYF
>TRBV6-2/TRBV6-3|once|TRBD1|TRBJ1-5
TGTGCCAGCAGTTACGGGGACAGATATAGCAATCAGCCCCAGCATTTT
CASSYGDRYSNQPQHF
>TRBV6-5|-|-|TRBJ1-3
TGTGCCAGCCCCCGGGAGAGCTCTGGAAACACCATATATTTT
CASPRESSGNTIYF
>TRBV19|once|-|TRBJ1-5
TGTGCCAGTAACGCAGGGGCAATTCAGCCCCAGCATTTT
CASNAGAIQPQHF
>TRBV19|-|TRBD2|TRBJ2-7
TGTGCCAGTAGTATAGGAGCGGGAGTCGGTAGCGAGCAGTACTTC
CASSIGAGVGSEQYF
>TRBV28|-|-|TRBJ2-3
TGTGCCAGCAGTTTATCATCCTGGCAGGGTCGGTCCCGTACGCAGTATTTT
CASSLSSWQGRSRTQYF
>TRBV28|few|-|TRBJ1-4
TGTGCCATCAGGATTTCGGATGAAAAACTGTTTTTT
CAIRISDEKLFF
>TRBV27|-|-|TRBJ1-1
TGTGCCAGCAGTTTAGTCCCCCGAGACACTGAAGCTTTCTTT
CASSLVPRDTEAFF
>TRBV7-3|-|TRBD2|TRBJ2-1
TGTGCCAGCAGCTTTGGTAGCGGGAGTAGGAATGAGCAGTTCTTC
CASSFGSGSRNEQFF
>TRBV28|-|-|TRBJ1-1
TGTGCCAGCAGGGGGGGGCCTCGCACTGAAGCTTTCTTT
CASRGGPRTEAFF
>TRBV7-9|-|-|TRBJ2-5
TGTGCCAGCAGCTTATTTAGCGGCTCCCAAGAGACCCAGTACTTC
CASSLFSGSQETQYF
>TRBV5-6|few|TRBD2|TRBJ2-7
TGTGCCAGCAGCTCCCGACTAGCGATCTCCTACGAGCAGTACTTC
CASSSRLAISYEQYF
>TRBV28|-|-|TRBJ1-1
TGTGCCAGCCCAAAACCTCTGGGGGCATGGACTGAAGCTTTCTTT
CASPKPLGAWTEAFF
>TRBV30|once|-|TRBJ1-2
TGTGCCTGGATGGGACTCTCCCCCTACGGCTACACCTTC
CAWMGLSPYGYTF
>TRBV3-1/TRBV3-2|-|TRBD2|TRBJ2-1
TGTGCCAGCAGCCAAGCTAGCGGGAGTGCCTATGAGCAGTTCTTC
CASSQASGSAYEQFF
>TRBV5-1|-|-|TRBJ1-1
TGCGCCAGCACGGGAGGTACTGAAGCTTTCTTT
CASTGGTEAFF
>TRBV6-5|-|-|TRBJ2-1
TGTGCCAGCAGTTACTCCCGGGGACTTTACAATGAGCAGTTCTTC
CASSYSRGLYNEQFF
>TRBV7-2|-|-|TRBJ1-6
TGTGCCAGCAGCTTAGATTCAGGGAATTCACCCCTCCACTTT
CASSLDSGNSPLHF
>TRBV28|-|-|TRBJ2-7
TGTGCCAGCAGTCCCCGGGACATCGTCTCCGAGCAGTACTTC
CASSPRDIVSEQYF
>TRBV10-3|-|-|TRBJ1-2
TGTGCCATCAGTGATGTCGGCTATGGCTACACCTTC
CAISDVGYGYTF
>TRBV28|once|-|TRBJ1-2
TGTGCCAGCTCTGGGCTCTATGGCTACACCTTC
CASSGLYGYTF
>TRBV28|-|TRBD2|TRBJ2-7
TGTGCCAGCACTACCCCCCTAGGACTAGCGGGGGCCTACGAGCAGTACTTC
CASTTPLGLAGAYEQYF
>TRBV11-2|-|-|TRBJ1-3
TGTGCCAGCAGCTTAGTGGCCAGGTCTGGAAACACCATATATTTT
CASSLVARSGNTIYF
>TRBV6-5|-|-|TRBJ1-5
TGTGCCAGCAGTCCACAGGGAAGCAATCAGCCCCAGCATTTT
CASSPQGSNQPQHF
>TRBV6-5|-|-|TRBJ1-2
TGTGCCAGCAGTTACTCGAGCCAGGGGACTGGCTACACCTTC
CASSYSSQGTGYTF
>TRBV7-6|-|-|TRBJ2-5
TGTGCCAGCAGCTTAAGGCAGGGGCAACAAGAGACCCAGTACTTC
CASSLRQGQQETQYF
>TRBV24-1|-|-|TRBJ1-1
TGTGCCACCAGTGACCCGGACACTGAAGCTTTCTTT
CATSDPDTEAFF
>TRBV18|-|-|TRBJ1-4
TGTGCCAGCTCACCGCCGGCGGGGGCAAAAGACAATGAAAAACTGTTTTTT
CASSPPAGAKDNEKLFF
>TRBV13|-|TRBD1|TRBJ1-1
TGTGCCAGCAGCGTTTCGACAGGGGAAGCTTTCTTT
CASSVSTGEAFF
>TRBV29-1|few|-|TRBJ1-2
TGCAGCGTTGAAGTGACACCAAACTATGGCTACACCTTC
CSVEVTPNYGYTF
>TRBV4-3|-|-|TRBJ1-5
TGCGCCAGCAGCCAAGAGTTGGAGCGGCCCCAGCATTTT
CASSQELERPQHF
>TRBV29-1|-|TRBD2|TRBJ2-2
TGCAGCGTTGTGACCCTAGCGGGAGCGGACACCGGGGAGCTGTTTTTT
CSVVTLAGADTGELFF
>TRBV7-2|-|-|TRBJ2-5
TGTGCCAGCAGCTTAGAGGGGACATCACCCCGAGAGACCCAGTACTTC
CASSLEGTSPRETQYF
>TRBV12-3/TRBV12-4|-|TRBD1|TRBJ2-1
TGTGCCAGCAGGGACAGGGGTGGTAATGAGCAGTTCTTC
CASRDRGGNEQFF
>TRBV3-1/TRBV3-2|-|-|TRBJ2-7
TGTGCCAGCAGCCAAGAAAGCCCTGAGCAGTACTTC
CASSQESPEQYF
>TRBV7-2|-|-|TRBJ1-4
TGTGCCAGCAGCTTTTACCGGGGAAGTAGGGAAAAACTGTTTTTT
CASSFYRGSREKLFF